This TCR beta chain was captured in a study of T-cell memory formation after mild COVID-19. Between the trimmed V and J ends, which lost 6 bases and 5 bases, there was a span of 10 bases. Per the germline V gene, CDR1 is KGHSH and CDR2 is LQKENI. The CDR3 is 12 residues long. TCRdb passed the 5' RACE reads through MiXCR, listing each CDR3 protein once. The sample consists of a few hundred thousand distinct CDR3 sequences, 24% of them appearing once. There are a few counts of this clonotype. Material: PBMCs or a T cell subset sorted from them (not recorded which). The chain is built from TRBV18 and TRBJ1-1, with no clear D. This clonotype was sampled from an adult woman who had mild COVID-19 (a few samples of this study predate the infection). Cell type and time point are not known. The CDR3 protein is CASSPSSTEAFF. As DNA, the CDR3 is TGTGCCAGCTCCCCAAGTAGTACTGAAGCTTTCTTT. Looking up the rest from reference TRBV18 and TRBJ1-1 gives the full variable domain: NAGVMQNPRHLVRRRGQEARLRCSPMKGHSHVYWYRQLPEEGLKFMVYLQKENIIDESGMPKERFSAEFPKEGPSILRIQQVVRGDSAAYFCASSPSSTEAFFGQGTRLTVV.